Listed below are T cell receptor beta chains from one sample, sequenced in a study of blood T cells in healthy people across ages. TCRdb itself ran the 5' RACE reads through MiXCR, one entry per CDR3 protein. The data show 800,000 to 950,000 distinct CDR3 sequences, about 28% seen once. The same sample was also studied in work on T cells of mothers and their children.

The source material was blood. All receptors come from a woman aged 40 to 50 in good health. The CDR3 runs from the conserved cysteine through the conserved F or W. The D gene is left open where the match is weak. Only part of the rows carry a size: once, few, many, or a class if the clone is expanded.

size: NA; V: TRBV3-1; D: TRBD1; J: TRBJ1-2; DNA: TGTGCCAGCAGCCTGGAATGGACAGGCGTTAATGGCTACACCTTC; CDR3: CASSLEWTGVNGYTF
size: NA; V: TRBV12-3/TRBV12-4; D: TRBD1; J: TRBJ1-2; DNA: TGTGCCAGCAGTTTCAACAGGGGAGCCTACACCTTC; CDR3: CASSFNRGAYTF
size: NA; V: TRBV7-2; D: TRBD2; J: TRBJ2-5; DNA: TGTGCCAGCAGCCGAAACGGGCTAGCGGGGGGTCTGGGGGAGACCCAGTACTTC; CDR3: CASSRNGLAGGLGETQYF
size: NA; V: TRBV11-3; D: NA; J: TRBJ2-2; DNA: TGTGCCAGCAGCCCCCCCTTGAACACCGGGGAGCTGTTTTTT; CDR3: CASSPPLNTGELFF
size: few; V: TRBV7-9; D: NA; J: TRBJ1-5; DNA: TGTGCCAGCAGCTTAGGTGGGCAGGGCAATCAGCCCCAGCATTTT; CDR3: CASSLGGQGNQPQHF
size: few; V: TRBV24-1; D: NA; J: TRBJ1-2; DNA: TGTGCCACCAGTGCGAGGGGAACGGGGGGCTACACCTTC; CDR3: CATSARGTGGYTF
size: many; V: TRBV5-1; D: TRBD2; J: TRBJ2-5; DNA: TGCGCCAGCAGCTTGATAGTAGCGGGGGGCCAAGAGACCCAGTACTTC; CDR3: CASSLIVAGGQETQYF
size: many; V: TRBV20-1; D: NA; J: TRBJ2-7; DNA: TGCAGTGTCCGTACCCGGGTCCTACAACGCGTGGAGCAGTACTTC; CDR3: CSVRTRVLQRVEQYF
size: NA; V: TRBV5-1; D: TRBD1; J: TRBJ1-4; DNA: TGCGTCAGCAGCTTGGGACAGATAAATGAAAAACTGTTTTTT; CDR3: CVSSLGQINEKLFF
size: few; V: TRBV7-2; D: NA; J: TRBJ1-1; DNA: TGTGCCAGCAGCTCCCGGGACGCCGGGAAAGCTTTCTTT; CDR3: CASSSRDAGKAFF
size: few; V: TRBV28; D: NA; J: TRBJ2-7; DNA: TGTGCCAGTATGGACGGGACGGAGACATACGAGCAGTACTTC; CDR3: CASMDGTETYEQYF
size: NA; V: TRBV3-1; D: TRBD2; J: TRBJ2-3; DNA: TGTGCCAGCAGCCAAGATCGCCTAGCGGGGGGGCTGTCCGATACGCAGTATTTT; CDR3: CASSQDRLAGGLSDTQYF
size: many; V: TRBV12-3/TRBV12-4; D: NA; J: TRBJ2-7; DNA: TGTGCCAGCAGCCCAGGACACATTTCGAACATATACGAGCAGTACTTC; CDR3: CASSPGHISNIYEQYF
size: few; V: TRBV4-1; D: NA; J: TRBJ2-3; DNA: TGCGCCAGCAGCCAAGTCCCCTTGACAAGTCGAGGCACAGATACGCAGTATTTT; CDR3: CASSQVPLTSRGTDTQYF
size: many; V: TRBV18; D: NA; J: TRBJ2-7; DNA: TGTGCCAGCTCACCAGGAGCAGGGGGGAACGAGCAGTACTTC; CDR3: CASSPGAGGNEQYF
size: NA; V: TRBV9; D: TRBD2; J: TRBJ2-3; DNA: TGTGCCAGCAGCGTAGGACCAGCGGGGGGGCAGGCAGATACGCAGTATTTT; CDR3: CASSVGPAGGQADTQYF
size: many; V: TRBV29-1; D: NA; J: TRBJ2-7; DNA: TGCAGCGTTGAAGGTCCCGCCCCCTACGAGCAGTACTTC; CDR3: CSVEGPAPYEQYF
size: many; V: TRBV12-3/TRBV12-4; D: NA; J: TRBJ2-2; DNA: TGTGCCAGCAGTTTAAATTCACAGCGGACCGGGGAGCTGTTTTTT; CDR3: CASSLNSQRTGELFF
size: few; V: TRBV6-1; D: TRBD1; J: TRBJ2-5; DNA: TGTGCCAGCAGTGCCGACAGGGGTTTAGAGACCCAGTACTTC; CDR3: CASSADRGLETQYF
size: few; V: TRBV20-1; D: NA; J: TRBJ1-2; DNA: TGCAGTGCTAGTAGGACTGGCTACACCTTC; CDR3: CSASRTGYTF
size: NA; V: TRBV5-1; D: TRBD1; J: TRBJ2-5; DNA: TGCGCCAGCAGCCCCAAGTCAGGGGACAGGCGGTTTGAGGAGCAGTACTTC; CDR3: CASSPKSGDRRFEEQYF
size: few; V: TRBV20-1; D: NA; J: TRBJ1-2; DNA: TGCAGTGCTGTAGGGGGGACTAACTATGGCTACACCTTC; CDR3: CSAVGGTNYGYTF
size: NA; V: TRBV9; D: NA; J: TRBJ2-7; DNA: TGTGCCAGCAGCCATACCGGGACCGTGGGGCCCTACGAGCAGTACTTC; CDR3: CASSHTGTVGPYEQYF
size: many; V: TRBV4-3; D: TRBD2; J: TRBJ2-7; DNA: TGCGCCAGCAGCCAATTAGCGGGGGGGAAATACGAGCAGTACTTC; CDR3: CASSQLAGGKYEQYF
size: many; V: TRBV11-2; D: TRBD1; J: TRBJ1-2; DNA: TGTGCCAGCAGCTTAACAGGGGAGGGCGGCTACACCTTC; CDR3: CASSLTGEGGYTF
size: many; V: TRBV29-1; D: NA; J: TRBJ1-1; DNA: TGCAGCGTTTTATGGGGGGGAAACACTGAAGCTTTCTTT; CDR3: CSVLWGGNTEAFF
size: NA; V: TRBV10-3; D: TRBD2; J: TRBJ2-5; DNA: TGTGCCATCAGTGCGGGAGGGGACCAAGAGACCCAGTACTTC; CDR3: CAISAGGDQETQYF
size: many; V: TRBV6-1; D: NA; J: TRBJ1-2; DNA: TGTGCCAGCAGTGAGATTTTGCAAGGCTACACCTTC; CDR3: CASSEILQGYTF
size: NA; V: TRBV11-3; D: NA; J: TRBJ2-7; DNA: TGTGCCAGCAGCCCGAGCTCCCGGGGGGAGCAGTACTTC; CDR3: CASSPSSRGEQYF
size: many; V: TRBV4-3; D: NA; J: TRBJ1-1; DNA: TGCGCCAGCAGCCAGGACTCCATGGGGGGGAATGAAGCTTTCTTT; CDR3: CASSQDSMGGNEAFF
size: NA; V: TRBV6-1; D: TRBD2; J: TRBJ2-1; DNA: TGTGCCAGCAGCGAATCCGGGGGGGCCATGTGGAATGAGCAGTTCTTC; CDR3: CASSESGGAMWNEQFF
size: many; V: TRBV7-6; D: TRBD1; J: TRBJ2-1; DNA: TGTGCCAGCAGCCACTTGGACAGGGGCGTACGAACCTACAATGAGCAGTTCTTC; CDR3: CASSHLDRGVRTYNEQFF